This TCR beta chain appears in the sequencing data of a study of cytomegalovirus exposure and HLA in healthy donors. Study-level background: Early release data held around 82 million unique TCRs from HLA-typed donors. Study-level results: Researchers reported from a later analysis that most CMV-associated TCR beta chains appeared HLA-restricted. Sequencing depth across donors, presence/absence analyses assumed, was roughly uniform.

A multiplex PCR was run with 60 Vbeta primers and 13 Jbeta primers. The method was immunoSEQ multiplex PCR; TCRdb's version includes in-frame clones alone and lacks a portion of them. The sample yields about 110,000 clones, 60% to 80% seen once. As regards this clone: Its antigen is unknown.

V was cut by 6 bases and J by 0 bases, with 15 bases left in between. CDR1 and CDR2 from the germline V gene are LNHDA and SQIVND (reference sequence). The CDR3 has 16 residues. The gene calls are TRBV19 and TRBJ1-5, with a weak D call TRBD1 (6 bases). This receptor was identified in a boy aged 10-17 years in good health and CMV-seronegative. The source material was PBMCs. The CDR3 DNA sequence: TGTGCCAGTAGGCAAAGGGACACCTATAGCAATCAGCCCCAGCATTTT. It translates to CASRQRDTYSNQPQHF.